This TCR beta chain stems from a study of T cells in Graves' hyperthyroidism and ophthalmopathy. The V end was cut by 6 bases, the J end by 7 bases, with 19 bases between. The CDR3 length is 14 residues. The germline gives CDR1 SGHAT, CDR2 FQNNGV. This clonotype was picked up many times. The investigators amplified TCR beta CDR3 regions from RNA transcripts. In the first-round RT-PCR of the TCR CDR3, the HTBI primer set was used. TCRdb redid the calling of the multiplex PCR reads with MiXCR, one entry per CDR3 protein. The data show over 250,000 distinct CDR3 sequences, less than 30% seen once. Material: blood. This chain links TRBV11-2 with TRBJ2-7, with TRBD2 as a possible D gene (7 bases). The TCR was taken from a middle-aged man with Graves' hyperthyroidism that later progressed to Graves' ophthalmopathy. The CDR3 reads CASSGGLREWEQYF. The CDR3 DNA reads as TGTGCCAGCAGTGGGGGGCTGCGGGAGTGGGAGCAGTACTTC.